This entry lists 7 T cell receptor beta chains sequenced from one sample in a study of T cell repertoires in cytomegalovirus infection. From the reads, TCRdb called clonotypes with MiXCR, one entry per CDR3 protein. The sample lists under 600,000 distinct CDR3 sequences, 16% occurring once. The source material was CD8+ T cells from PBMCs. These receptors came from a human donor in good health (CMV status not recorded). Some clones in this sample may be carry-over from other donors' samples.

The rearrangement links TRBV24-1 to TRBJ1-4; no definite D call. Trimming removed 1 base at V and 7 bases at J, with 12 bases between. CDR3 length equals 15 residues. The germline V gene encodes CDR1 KGHDR and CDR2 SFDVKD. The CDR3 loop reads CATSDLITSSEKLFF. CDR3 bases: TGTGCCACCAGTGATTTAATTACTTCCAGTGAAAAACTGTTTTTT.

This clonotype has a handful of counts. The chain carries TRBV24-1 and TRBJ2-5; unclear D gene. Deletions cut 4 bases from V and 4 bases from J, with 6 bases between. CDR3 length equals 12 residues. Germline loops: CDR1 KGHDR, CDR2 SFDVKD. CDR3 DNA: TGTGCCACCAGTGAGGAAAGAGAGACCCAGTACTTC. Residues: CATSEERETQYF.

This clonotype showed up many times. This chain joins TRBV6-1 and TRBJ2-1; 8 bases line up with TRBD1. Per the germline V gene, CDR1 is MNHNS and CDR2 is SASEGT. Losses at the gene ends were 10 bases for V and 1 base for J; bases not matched to a gene: 9. The CDR3 spans 15 residues. CDR3 DNA: TGTGCCACCGACGCGACAGGGGAATCCTACAATGAGCAGTTCTTC. Its protein is CATDATGESYNEQFF.

The table lists this clonotype with a few counts. The genes are TRBV4-1 and TRBJ1-2; D is perhaps TRBD1 (6 bases). V lost 4 bases to trimming and J lost 3 bases, with 18 bases between them. The V gene's germline CDR1 is MGHRA and CDR2 YSYEKL. This CDR3 contains 16 residues. The CDR3 coding sequence is TGCGCCAGCAGCCCTAAAGCGGGCAGGGGTGACTATGGCTACACCTTC. Protein sequence: CASSPKAGRGDYGYTF.

The sample holds a few counts of this clonotype. CDR3: CASSFMRDQPQHF. The CDR3, as DNA: TGTGCCAGCAGTTTCATGAGGGATCAGCCCCAGCATTTT. The J gene is TRBJ1-5, the V gene TRBV27; no clear D. V was pared by 3 bases and J by 5 bases, with 8 bases between. The germline V gene has CDR1 MNHEY and CDR2 SMNVEV (reference sequence). This CDR3 is built from 13 residues.

This clonotype was recorded many times. V is TRBV27 and J is TRBJ1-5, with D perhaps TRBD1 (5 bases). Germline V lookup: CDR1 MNHEY, CDR2 SMNVEV (reference sequence). The CDR3 contains 14 residues. V was clipped by 5 bases and J by 1 base, with 9 bases between them. CDR3 sequence reads: CASSETGSNQPQHF. CDR3 in DNA: TGTGCCAGCAGTGAAACAGGAAGCAATCAGCCCCAGCATTTT.

A note on this clonotype: This could be a read error, since a much larger clone is one nucleotide away. This chain uses TRBV7-4 with TRBJ2-1; D is undetermined. Germline lookup yields CDR1 SGHVT and CDR2 SQSDAQ. There are 13 residues in the CDR3. CDR3 protein: CAGSPRHGSEQFF. In DNA form, the CDR3 reads TGTGCCGGCAGCCCGCGCCACGGGTCTGAGCAGTTCTTC.